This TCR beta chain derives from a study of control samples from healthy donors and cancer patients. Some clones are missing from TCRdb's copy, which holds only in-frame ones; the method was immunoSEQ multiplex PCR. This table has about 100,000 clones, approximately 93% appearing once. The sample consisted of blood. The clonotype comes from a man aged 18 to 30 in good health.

As DNA, the CDR3 is TGTGCCTGTCAGGACCAAGAGACCCAGTACTTC. Its protein product is CACQDQETQYF. The rearrangement links TRBV30 to TRBJ2-5; D is uncertain. CDR1 GTSNPN and CDR2 SVGIG come from the germline V gene (reference sequence). This CDR3 contains 11 residues. V shed 6 bases and J shed 0 bases, with 5 bases lying between them.